This passage covers 8 T cell receptor beta chains from one sample sequenced in a study of T cells in Graves' hyperthyroidism and ophthalmopathy. Amplification yielded TCR beta CDR3 regions, with RNA transcripts as the source. When the TCR CDR3 underwent first-round RT-PCR, the HTBI primer set was used. TCRdb processed the multiplex PCR reads anew with MiXCR; each CDR3 protein has one entry. The table includes around 580,000 distinct CDR3 sequences, roughly a sixth detected once. The sequenced material came from blood. The receptors here all came from a woman aged 18-29 years with Graves' hyperthyroidism.

A few counts support this clonotype. This chain links TRBV7-3 with TRBJ1-5; 12 nucleotides agree with TRBD1. V trimming: 5 bases; J trimming: 2 bases; junction bases outside the gene matches: 10. The CDR3 totals 18 residues. Germline V gene sequence: CDR1 SGHTA, CDR2 FQGTGA. CDR3 coding DNA: TGTGCCAGCAGCGCTCCGGGACAGGGGGCTGAAGGCAATCAGCCCCAGCATTTT. Residues: CASSAPGQGAEGNQPQHF.

The J gene is TRBJ2-3, the V gene TRBV11-2; 7 bases are a match to TRBD1. Germline lookup yields CDR1 SGHAT and CDR2 FQNNGV. The CDR3 is 16 residues long. V lost 2 bases to trimming and J lost 2 bases; unmatched junction nucleotides: 7. The CDR3 is CASSLIDRAFTDTQYF. The DNA for the CDR3 is TGTGCCAGCAGCTTAATCGACAGGGCCTTCACAGATACGCAGTATTTT.

This clonotype has more than one count but fewer than ten. V gene TRBV4-1 combines with J gene TRBJ1-4; 7 nucleotides match TRBD1. The ends lost 0 bases at V and 7 bases at J; junction bases unmatched: 8. Per germline, CDR1 MGHRA and CDR2 YSYEKL. This CDR3 is built from 16 residues. CDR3 DNA: TGCGCCAGCAGCCAAGAGACAGGGAGCGTCGGTGAAAAACTGTTTTTT. Translating gives CASSQETGSVGEKLFF.

The chain has TRBV7-9 and TRBJ1-2; D possibly corresponds to TRBD1 (6 bases). The CDR3 loop spans 15 amino acids. Germline values: CDR1 SEHNR, CDR2 FQNEAQ (reference sequence). Between the trimmed V and J ends, which lost 4 bases and 4 bases, there was a span of 16 bases. The CDR3 loop is CASSWTGQLTYGYTF. The CDR3 region has the DNA TGTGCCAGCAGCTGGACCGGACAGCTTACCTATGGCTACACCTTC.

In its sample, this clonotype was seen a few times. V and J are TRBV19 and TRBJ2-2; possibly TRBD1 for D (6 bases). Germline CDR1 reads LNHDA; CDR2 reads SQIVND (reference sequence). This CDR3 has 13 residues. V was shortened by 6 bases and J by 7 bases, with 12 bases between the two germline ends. The DNA for the CDR3 is TGTGCCAGTAGGGCAGGGGCTGGCGGGGAGCTGTTTTTT. Protein: CASRAGAGGELFF.

The table lists this clonotype with a count of one. This chain's CDR3 is CSARPGQYIINQPQHF. CDR3 DNA sequence: TGCAGCGCCCGACCGGGACAGTACATAATCAATCAGCCCCAGCATTTT. The chain employs TRBV29-1 and TRBJ1-5; 7 bases are a match to TRBD1. The V and J ends lost 7 bases and 3 bases, in that order; junction bases with no gene match: 15. CDR1 SQVTM and CDR2 ANQGSEA come from the germline V gene. The CDR3 runs to 16 residues.

This clonotype was observed a handful of times. This rearrangement joins TRBV7-9 to TRBJ1-5, with D tentatively TRBD1 (6 bases). There are 15 residues in the CDR3. Deletions cut 1 base from V and 7 bases from J, with 14 bases between. Germline V gene data show CDR1 as SEHNR and CDR2 as FQNEAQ (reference sequence). In nucleotides, the CDR3 is TGTGCCAGCAGCTTAGAAGGGGGGTTCGGCCAGCCCCAGCATTTT. It is translated as CASSLEGGFGQPQHF.

This clonotype occurred many times. This chain connects TRBV5-1 to TRBJ1-1; tentatively, D is TRBD1 (5 bases). V gave up 2 bases and J gave up 1 base, with 15 bases separating them. Germline assignment: CDR1 SGHRS and CDR2 YFSETQ. CDR3 size: 16 residues. The CDR3 loop reads CASSLGQAPGNTEAFF. Written as DNA, the CDR3 is TGCGCCAGCAGCTTAGGACAAGCCCCGGGGAACACTGAAGCTTTCTTT. The entire variable domain, with the rest obtained from reference TRBV5-1 and TRBJ1-1, is as follows: KAGVTQTPRYLIKTRGQQVTLSCSPISGHRSVSWYQQTPGQGLQFLFEYFSETQRNKGNFPGRFSGRQFSNSRSEMNVSTLELGDSALYLCASSLGQAPGNTEAFFGQGTRLTVV.